This T cell receptor beta chain was identified in a study of beta chain features in type 1 diabetes. The study's findings and limits: Researchers reported that naive, central memory and Treg TCRB repertoires appeared more similar in patients than in healthy donors. Shorter TCRB CDR3s, moderately but significantly so, were found in Type 1 diabetes patients in all four CD4+ subsets.

Sorting of CD4+ naive, central memory, regulatory and stem cell-like memory cells was performed via CD45RO/CCR7/CD25/CD127/CD95/CD27. cDNA synthesis used the whole RNA isolate, giving expressed TCRB sequences. Profiled with immunoSEQ multiplex PCR; TCRdb holds only in-frame clones, not every one. The table shows 300,000 to 400,000 clones, with 13% occurring only once. Germline assignment: CDR1 SGHNT and CDR2 YYREEE (reference sequence). Trimming removed 1 base from V and 1 base from J, with 8 bases in between. The CDR3 runs to 14 residues. Notes on this clone: No antigen is known for it.

This receptor was obtained from a woman under 30 with type 1 diabetes. Sequenced material: naive CD4+ T cells from blood. The rearrangement joins TRBV5-4 to TRBJ1-1; D call uncertain. The CDR3 here is CASSLQVSNTEAFF. The CDR3 DNA reads as TGTGCCAGCAGCTTGCAGGTTTCGAACACTGAAGCTTTCTTT.